What follows are 22 T cell receptor beta chains derived from one specimen sequenced in a study of blood T cell repertoires in COVID-19. Repertoires were generated with immunoSEQ multiplex PCR, while TCRdb's copy carries only in-frame clones and drops some. This sample yields some 150,000 clones, of which more than 75% are seen a single time; about 5% belongs to the top ten. Sequencing used peripheral blood. The source is a human donor in a cohort sampled during active COVID-19.

This clone was seen a handful of times. The chain links TRBV23-1 to TRBJ2-5, with a tentative D call TRBD1 (5 bases). TRBV23-1 is identified as an open reading frame with a role that is uncertain. Trimming removed 9 bases from V and 0 bases from J, with 20 bases in between. The CDR3 has 16 residues. This CDR3 is CASYPYVSDNQETQYF. CDR3 coding DNA: TGCGCCAGTTACCCCTACGTTTCGGACAACCAAGAGACCCAGTACTTC.

A single count supports this clone. The chain couples TRBV7-3 to TRBJ2-3, with a tentative D call TRBD2 (6 bases). V was cut by 6 bases and J by 4 bases, with 14 bases left in between. The CDR3 is made up of 14 amino acids. The germline CDR1 and CDR2 sequences are SGHTA and FQGTGA. CDR3 sequence: CASSSLPGADTQYF. The CDR3 region has the DNA TGTGCCAGCAGTTCCCTGCCGGGAGCAGATACGCAGTATTTT. Looking up the rest from reference TRBV7-3 and TRBJ2-3 gives the full variable domain: GAGVSQTPSNKVTEKGKYVELRCDPISGHTALYWYRQSLGQGPEFLIYFQGTGAADDSGLPNDRFFAVRPEGSVSTLKIQRTERGDSAVYLCASSSLPGADTQYFGPGTRLTVL.

CDR3 nucleotides: TGTGCCAGCAGCTCCCTGACAGGGCTGGAGACCCAGTACTTC. Translating it yields CASSSLTGLETQYF. The gene calls are TRBV5-6 and TRBJ2-5; 7 bases fit TRBD1. The length of the CDR3 is 14 residues. Germline CDR1 reads SGHDT; CDR2 reads YYEEEE. Trimming removed 3 bases from V and 5 bases from J; junction bases left unmatched: 7.

The genes are TRBV11-2 and TRBJ2-1; TRBD2 matches at 10 bases. Per germline, CDR1 SGHAT and CDR2 FQNNGV. Trimming took 0 bases from V and 6 from J; bases not matched to a gene: 5. This CDR3 is built from 16 residues. The CDR3 DNA follows: TGTGCCAGCAGCTTAGATCCCCTAGCGGGAGCCAATGAGCAGTTCTTC. It yields the protein CASSLDPLAGANEQFF.

The J gene is TRBJ2-7, the V gene TRBV3-1 (or the pseudogene TRBV3-2); D is perhaps TRBD2 (6 bases). The CDR3 consists of 14 residues. V lost 5 bases, J lost 6 bases, and 17 bases lay in between. CDR1 LGHDT and CDR2 YNNKEL come from the germline V gene (reference sequence). DNA for the CDR3: TGTGCCAGCAGCTCACGGGACCGGGGGACCGAGCAGTACTTC. Its translation: CASSSRDRGTEQYF.

The V gene is TRBV19, the J gene TRBJ2-7; 8 bases match TRBD2. Germline CDR1 LNHDA, CDR2 SQIVND (reference sequence). The CDR3 has 15 residues. V shed 2 bases and J 1 base; nucleotides not matched to a gene: 4. This chain's CDR3 is CASSISTGGSYEQYF. DNA for the CDR3: TGTGCCAGTAGTATATCCACGGGGGGGTCCTACGAGCAGTACTTC.

The chain recombines TRBV7-3 with TRBJ2-7, with a possible D match to TRBD1 (6 bases). V lost 5 bases and J lost 0, with 11 bases in between. This CDR3 contains 14 residues. The V gene's germline CDR1 is SGHTA and CDR2 FQGTGA. For the CDR3, the DNA is TGTGCCAGCAGCCGCGTGGACAGCTCCTACGAGCAGTACGTC. As protein: CASSRVDSSYEQYV.

The chain combines TRBV23-1 with TRBJ1-6; 10 nucleotides line up with TRBD1. TRBV23-1 is classed as an ORF, of uncertain function. The CDR3 spans 16 residues. Trimming cost V 3 bases and J 10 bases; bases outside gene matches: 9. CDR3 coding DNA: TGCGCCAGCAGTCAGGACGGACAGGGGGACGGCTCACCCCTCCACTTT. It codes for CASSQDGQGDGSPLHF.

The genes are TRBV25-1 and TRBJ1-2; the D gene is possibly TRBD1 (5 bases). There are 16 residues in the CDR3. In germline, CDR1 is MGHDK, CDR2 SYGVNS. Deletions cut 2 bases from V and 4 bases from J, with 17 bases between. CDR3 bases: TGTGCCAGCAGTGAAGAGGGGCGGCCGCGGGGCTATGGCTACACCTTC. Translation gives CASSEEGRPRGYGYTF.

This clone was seen only a few times. The J gene is TRBJ1-3, the V gene TRBV25-1; D is undetermined. Germline lookup yields CDR1 MGHDK and CDR2 SYGVNS. Trimming shortened V by 4 bases and J by 0 bases, and 7 bases separated the two germline ends. The CDR3 is 14 residues long. Here the CDR3 reads CASSGLISGNTIYF. Written as DNA, the CDR3 is TGTGCCAGCAGTGGACTGATCTCTGGAAACACCATATATTTT. Together with reference TRBV25-1 and TRBJ1-3, the CDR3 gives the full variable domain: EADIYQTPRYLVIGTGKKITLECSQTMGHDKMYWYQQDPGMELHLIHYSYGVNSTEKGDLSSESTVSRIRTEHFPLTLESARPSHTSQYLCASSGLISGNTIYFGEGSWLTVV.

The sample holds one count of this clone. This rearrangement joins TRBV13 to TRBJ1-2, with D unresolved. Germline V lookup: CDR1 PRHDT, CDR2 FYEKMQ (reference sequence). Trimming cost V 5 bases and J 3 bases, with 13 bases left between them. There are 14 residues in the CDR3. CDR3 protein: CASSPRGSHYGYTF. The CDR3 DNA reads as TGTGCCAGCAGCCCCCGCGGCAGCCACTATGGCTACACCTTC.

The rearrangement joins TRBV5-1 to TRBJ2-2; D is undetermined. Germline values: CDR1 SGHRS, CDR2 YFSETQ. Deletions cut 0 bases from V and 3 bases from J, with 9 bases between. This CDR3 has 15 amino acids. The CDR3 region is CASSLAGLYTGELFF. DNA of the CDR3: TGCGCCAGCAGCTTGGCTGGGCTGTACACCGGGGAGCTGTTTTTT.

This sequence joins TRBV12-3 or TRBV12-4 and TRBJ2-5; D gene ambiguous. Trimming took 3 bases from V and 6 from J, leaving 11 bases between them. The CDR3 is 13 amino acids. The CDR3, as DNA: TGTGCCAGCAGTTTCGGGTACGCGCAGACCCAGTACTTC. Amino acids: CASSFGYAQTQYF.

The rearrangement joins TRBV2 to TRBJ1-2, with no clear D. Trimming removed 5 bases at V and 4 bases at J, with 11 bases between. This CDR3 spans 13 amino acids. Germline loops: CDR1 SNHLY, CDR2 FYNNEI. Here the CDR3 reads CASSRRVSYGYTF. DNA for the CDR3: TGTGCCAGCAGTCGGCGGGTTTCCTATGGCTACACCTTC.

CDR3 in amino acids: CASSPETGATEAFF. CDR3 nucleotide sequence: TGTGCCAGCTCACCAGAGACAGGGGCCACTGAAGCTTTCTTT. This rearrangement joins TRBV18 to TRBJ1-1; 8 nucleotides match TRBD1. Germline loops: CDR1 KGHSH, CDR2 LQKENI. The CDR3 runs to 14 residues. Germline trimming cut 2 bases from V and 4 bases from J; bases unmatched to any gene: 3.

V gene TRBV6-1 combines with J gene TRBJ2-7, with 10 bases fitting TRBD1. V lost 4 bases to trimming and J lost 1 base; unmatched junction nucleotides: 7. The CDR3 sequence is 16 residues long. Germline CDR1 and CDR2: MNHNS and SASEGT. The CDR3 region is CASSAIRGQGSYEQYF. The CDR3 nucleotides are TGTGCCAGCAGTGCAATCAGGGGACAGGGGTCCTACGAGCAGTACTTC.

The chain uses TRBV28 and TRBJ1-2; no clear D gene. Germline V gene sequence: CDR1 MDHEN, CDR2 SYDVKM. CDR3 length: 16 residues. V gave up 5 bases and J gave up 3 bases, with 19 bases separating them. CDR3 loop: CASSTSPPDGDYGYTF. Written as DNA, the CDR3 is TGTGCCAGCAGTACATCCCCCCCGGACGGGGACTATGGCTACACCTTC.

The chain uses TRBV7-3 and TRBJ2-1, with D possibly matching TRBD1 (5 bases). V shed 8 bases and J shed 8 bases, with 22 bases lying between them. This CDR3 spans 15 amino acids. Germline CDR1 reads SGHTA; CDR2 reads FQGTGA. The CDR3 here is CASGTGSTNKHEQFF. The CDR3 coding sequence is TGTGCCAGCGGCACAGGCTCCACGAATAAACATGAGCAGTTCTTC.

This sequence joins TRBV4-2 and TRBJ2-6; no firm D call. Germline CDR1 LGHNA, CDR2 YNFKEQ. This CDR3 has 18 residues. Trimming left V 1 base short and J 0 bases short, with 13 bases between. CDR3 coding DNA: TGTGCCAGCAGCCAAGGCTCTAAAGCTTCCTCTGGGGCCAACGTCCTGACTTTC. It specifies CASSQGSKASSGANVLTF.

The V gene is TRBV3-1 (or the pseudogene TRBV3-2), the J gene TRBJ2-3; TRBD2 matches 14 bases. Germline V gene sequence: CDR1 LGHDT, CDR2 YNNKEL (reference sequence). Unmatched junction bases numbered 3, after V lost 2 bases and J lost 5 bases. CDR3 size: 16 residues. The DNA of the CDR3 is TGTGCCAGCAGCCAACGACTAGCGGGAGGGGGAGATACGCAGTATTTT. This translates into CASSQRLAGGGDTQYF.

J is TRBJ2-7 and V is TRBV5-1; 7 nucleotides agree with TRBD1. Germline assignment: CDR1 SGHRS and CDR2 YFSETQ. The CDR3 consists of 14 residues. V lost 4 bases and J lost 3; bases outside the gene matches: 7. The CDR3 bases are TGCGCCAGCAGCGATGCCTCAGGGGGCTACGAGCAGTACTTC. Amino acid sequence: CASSDASGGYEQYF.

In nucleotides, the CDR3 is TGCGCCAGCAGCTCCCTCGTGGTCGGGGAGACCCAGTACTTC. Its protein product is CASSSLVVGETQYF. The chain carries TRBV4-1 and TRBJ2-5; D not resolved. This CDR3 region has 14 residues. Germline CDR1 is MGHRA and CDR2 is YSYEKL. Trimming removed 5 bases from V and 5 bases from J, with 15 bases in between.